This T cell receptor (beta chain) originates from a study of T cell responses to AZD1222 COVID-19 vaccine. Study-level findings and limits: An increase in Spike-specific TCR breadth and depth was observed after two AZD1222 doses. Seropositive status at baseline applied to only 6 or 7 AZD1222 recipients.

Sequencing was performed with immunoSEQ multiplex PCR; in TCRdb, only in-frame clones are kept and a portion is missing. Of around 100,000 clones listed, around nine tenths are singletons. As for this clone: Its specificity is not known.

After removal of 1 base from V and 7 bases from J, the junction contained 7 bases not matched to a gene. This CDR3 has 16 residues. Germline loops: CDR1 MDHEN, CDR2 SYDVKM. The chain links TRBV28 to TRBJ1-4; 9 nucleotides line up with TRBD1. The input for sequencing was peripheral blood, taken 28 days after the second dose of the MenACWY control vaccine. This clonotype originated in an adult who received the MenACWY meningococcal vaccine as a control. The CDR3 region has the DNA TGTGCCAGCAGTTTATCGGGACAGGGCTTAAGTGAAAAACTGTTTTTT. Its protein product is CASSLSGQGLSEKLFF.